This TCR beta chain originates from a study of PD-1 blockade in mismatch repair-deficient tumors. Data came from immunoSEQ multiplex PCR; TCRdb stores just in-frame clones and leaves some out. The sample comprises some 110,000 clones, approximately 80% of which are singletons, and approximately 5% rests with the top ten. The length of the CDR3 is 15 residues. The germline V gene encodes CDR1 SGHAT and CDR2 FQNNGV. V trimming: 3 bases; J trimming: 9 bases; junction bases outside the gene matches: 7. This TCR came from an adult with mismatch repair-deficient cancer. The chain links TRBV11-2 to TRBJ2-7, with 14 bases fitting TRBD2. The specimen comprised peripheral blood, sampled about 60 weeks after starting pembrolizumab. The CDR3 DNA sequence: TGTGCCAGCAGCTTGGGACTAGCGGGAGTATTGGGGCAGTACTTC. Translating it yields CASSLGLAGVLGQYF.